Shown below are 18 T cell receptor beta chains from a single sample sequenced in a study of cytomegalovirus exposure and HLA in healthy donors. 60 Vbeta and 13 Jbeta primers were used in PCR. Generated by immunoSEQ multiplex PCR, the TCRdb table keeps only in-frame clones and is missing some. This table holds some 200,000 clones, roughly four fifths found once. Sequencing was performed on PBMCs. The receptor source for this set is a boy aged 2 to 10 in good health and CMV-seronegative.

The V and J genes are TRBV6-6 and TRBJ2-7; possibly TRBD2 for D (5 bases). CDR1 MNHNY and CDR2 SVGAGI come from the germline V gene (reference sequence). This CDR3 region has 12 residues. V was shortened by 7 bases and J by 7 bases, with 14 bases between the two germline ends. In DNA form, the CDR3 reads TGTGCCAGCAAATCGGGAAGTCGGGAGCAGTACTTC. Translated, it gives CASKSGSREQYF.

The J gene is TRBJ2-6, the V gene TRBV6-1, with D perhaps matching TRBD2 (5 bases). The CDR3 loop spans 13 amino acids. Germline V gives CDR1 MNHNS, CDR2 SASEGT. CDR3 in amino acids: CASRDSGANVLTF. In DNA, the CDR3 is TGTGCGTCTCGGGACTCTGGGGCCAACGTCCTGACTTTC.

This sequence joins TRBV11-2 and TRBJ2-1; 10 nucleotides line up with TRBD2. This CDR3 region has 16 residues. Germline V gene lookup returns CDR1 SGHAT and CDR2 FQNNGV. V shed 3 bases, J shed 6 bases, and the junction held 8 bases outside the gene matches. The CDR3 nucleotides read TGTGCCAGCAGCTTTCAGCGGGGGGGGTATACCAATGAGCAGTTCTTC. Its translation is CASSFQRGGYTNEQFF.

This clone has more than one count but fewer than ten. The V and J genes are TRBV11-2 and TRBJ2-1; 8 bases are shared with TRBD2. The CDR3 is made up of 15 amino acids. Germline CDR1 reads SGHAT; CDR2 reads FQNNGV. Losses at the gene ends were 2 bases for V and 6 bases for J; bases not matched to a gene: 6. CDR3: CASSLKRGPPNEQFF. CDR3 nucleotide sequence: TGTGCCAGCAGCTTAAAGCGGGGGCCCCCCAATGAGCAGTTCTTC.

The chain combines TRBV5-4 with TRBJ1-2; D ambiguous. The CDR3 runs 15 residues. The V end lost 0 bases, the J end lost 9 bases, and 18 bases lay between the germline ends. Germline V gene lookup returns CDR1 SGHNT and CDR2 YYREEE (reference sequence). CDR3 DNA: TGTGCCAGCAGCTTGGTTGTAACAGTTATATGGAGCTACACCTTC. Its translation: CASSLVVTVIWSYTF.

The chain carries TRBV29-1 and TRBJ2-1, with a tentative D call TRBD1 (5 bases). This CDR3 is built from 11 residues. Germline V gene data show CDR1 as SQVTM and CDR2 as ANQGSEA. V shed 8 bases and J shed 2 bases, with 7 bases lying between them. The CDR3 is CSSTAYNEQFF. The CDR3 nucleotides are TGCAGCTCGACAGCCTACAATGAGCAGTTCTTC.

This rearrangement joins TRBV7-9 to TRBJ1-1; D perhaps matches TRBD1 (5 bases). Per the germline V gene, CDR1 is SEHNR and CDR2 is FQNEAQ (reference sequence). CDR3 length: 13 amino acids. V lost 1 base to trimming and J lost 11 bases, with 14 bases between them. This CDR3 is CASSLVGSRDAFF. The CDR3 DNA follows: TGTGCCAGCAGCTTAGTGGGGTCCAGGGATGCTTTCTTT.

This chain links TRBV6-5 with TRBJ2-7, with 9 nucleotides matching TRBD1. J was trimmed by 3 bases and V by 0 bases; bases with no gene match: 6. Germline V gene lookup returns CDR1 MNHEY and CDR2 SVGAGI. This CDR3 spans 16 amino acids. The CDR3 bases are TGTGCCAGCAGTTACTCGACCGGGACAGGGCTCTACGAGCAGTACTTC. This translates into CASSYSTGTGLYEQYF.

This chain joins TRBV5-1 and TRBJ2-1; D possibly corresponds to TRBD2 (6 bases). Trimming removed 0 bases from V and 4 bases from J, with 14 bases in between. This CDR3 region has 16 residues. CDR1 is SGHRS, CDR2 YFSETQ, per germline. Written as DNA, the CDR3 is TGCGCCAGCAGCTTGGTGGGGCGGGGATTTTACAATGAGCAGTTCTTC. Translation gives CASSLVGRGFYNEQFF.

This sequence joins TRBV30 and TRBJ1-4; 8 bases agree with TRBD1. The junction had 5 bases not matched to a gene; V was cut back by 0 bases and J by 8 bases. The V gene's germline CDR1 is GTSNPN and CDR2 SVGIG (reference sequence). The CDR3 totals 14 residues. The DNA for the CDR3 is TGTGCCTGGAGTGTACAGGGGGGCAGGGAAAAACTGTTTTTT. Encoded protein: CAWSVQGGREKLFF.

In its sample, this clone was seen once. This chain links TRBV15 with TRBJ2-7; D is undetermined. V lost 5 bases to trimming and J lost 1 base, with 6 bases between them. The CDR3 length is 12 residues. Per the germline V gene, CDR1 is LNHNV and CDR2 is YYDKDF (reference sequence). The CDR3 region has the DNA TGTGCCACCAGCGACAAGTCCTACGAGCAGTACTTC. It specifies CATSDKSYEQYF. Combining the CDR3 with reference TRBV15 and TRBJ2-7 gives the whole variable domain DAMVIQNPRYQVTQFGKPVTLSCSQTLNHNVMYWYQQKSSQAPKLLFHYYDKDFNNEADTPDNFQSRRPNTSFCFLDIRSPGLGDTAMYLCATSDKSYEQYFGPGTRLTVT.

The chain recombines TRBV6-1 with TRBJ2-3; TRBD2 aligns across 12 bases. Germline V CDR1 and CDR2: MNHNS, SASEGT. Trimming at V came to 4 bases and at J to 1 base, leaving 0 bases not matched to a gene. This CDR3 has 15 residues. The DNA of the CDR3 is TGTGCCAGCAGTGGACTAGCGGGGGGCACAGATACGCAGTATTTT. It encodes CASSGLAGGTDTQYF.

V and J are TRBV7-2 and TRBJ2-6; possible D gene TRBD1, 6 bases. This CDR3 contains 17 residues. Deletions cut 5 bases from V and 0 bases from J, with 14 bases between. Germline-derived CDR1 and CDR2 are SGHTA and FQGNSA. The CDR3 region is CASSRTVTSSGANVLTF. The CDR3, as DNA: TGTGCCAGCAGCCGGACAGTCACAAGCTCTGGGGCCAACGTCCTGACTTTC.

CDR3 DNA: TGCGCCAGCAGCGTACTAGCGGGGGGGGTCACAGATACGCAGTATTTT. Its protein is CASSVLAGGVTDTQYF. The V and J genes are TRBV5-1 and TRBJ2-3; TRBD2 aligns across 13 bases. The germline CDR1 and CDR2 sequences are SGHRS and YFSETQ. V gave up 4 bases and J gave up 2 bases; unmatched junction bases: 4. The CDR3 covers 16 residues.

In DNA form, the CDR3 reads TGTGCCATCAGTGGGGCGGGGAGAGATACGCAGTATTTT. This gives the protein CAISGAGRDTQYF. V gene TRBV10-3 combines with J gene TRBJ2-3; D may be TRBD2 (6 bases). The CDR3 is 13 amino acids. CDR1 is ENHRY and CDR2 is SYGVKD in the germline V gene. Trimming took 4 bases from V and 5 from J, leaving 10 bases between them.

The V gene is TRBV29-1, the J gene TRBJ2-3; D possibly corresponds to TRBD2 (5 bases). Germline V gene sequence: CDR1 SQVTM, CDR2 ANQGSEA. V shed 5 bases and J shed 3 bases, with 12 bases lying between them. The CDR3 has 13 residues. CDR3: CSVLGLFTDTQYF. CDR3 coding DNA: TGCAGCGTTCTCGGACTCTTTACAGATACGCAGTATTTT.

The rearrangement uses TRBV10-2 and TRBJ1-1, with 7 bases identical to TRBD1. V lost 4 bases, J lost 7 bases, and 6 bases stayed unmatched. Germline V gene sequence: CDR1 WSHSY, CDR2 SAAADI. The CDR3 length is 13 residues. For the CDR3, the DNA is TGCGCCAGCAGTGCAGGGGGACTCCTTGAAGCTTTCTTT. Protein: CASSAGGLLEAFF.

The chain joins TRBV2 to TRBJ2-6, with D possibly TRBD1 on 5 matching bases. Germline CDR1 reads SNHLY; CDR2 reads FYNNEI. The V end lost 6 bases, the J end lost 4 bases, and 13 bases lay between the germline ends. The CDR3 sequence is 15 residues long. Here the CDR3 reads CASSHRLPGANVLTF. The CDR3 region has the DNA TGTGCCAGCAGCCACAGGCTGCCGGGGGCCAACGTCCTGACTTTC.